The 21 T cell receptor beta chains listed next were all sequenced from one sample in a study of blood T cell repertoires in COVID-19. Here immunoSEQ multiplex PCR was the method, and the copy in TCRdb shows in-frame clones only, minus some. The top ten clones hold roughly 2% of a sample with 97,000 or so clones, roughly 85% of them seen once. Sequencing was carried out using peripheral blood. The source is a man aged 45-65 years with active COVID-19.

The chain combines TRBV6-2 or TRBV6-3 with TRBJ1-3, with a possible D match to TRBD1 (5 bases). The V and J ends lost 6 bases and 0 bases respectively, with 12 bases between them. Germline V gives CDR1 MNHEY, CDR2 SVGEGT. This CDR3 has 15 amino acids. CDR3 in DNA: TGTGCCAGCAGCCCGACAGTCCGCTCTGGAAACACCATATATTTT. Translated: CASSPTVRSGNTIYF.

This clone was counted between two and nine times. The CDR3: CASSPRRGGDYEQYF. DNA of the CDR3: TGTGCCAGCAGCCCCCGCCGGGGGGGCGACTACGAGCAGTACTTC. The chain joins TRBV5-4 to TRBJ2-7; 8 bases match TRBD2. The V segment lost 4 bases and the J segment 3 bases; nucleotides outside the gene matches: 9. The CDR3 covers 15 residues. Per germline, CDR1 SGHNT and CDR2 YYREEE (reference sequence). The complete variable domain, with remaining parts taken from reference TRBV5-4 and TRBJ2-7, reads ETGVTQSPTHLIKTRGQQVTLRCSSQSGHNTVSWYQQALGQGPQFIFQYYREEENGRGNFPPRFSGLQFPNYSSELNVNALELDDSALYLCASSPRRGGDYEQYFGPGTRLTVT.

This chain uses TRBV10-3 with TRBJ1-2, with 7 bases lining up with TRBD1. Germline trimming cut 3 bases from V and 8 bases from J; bases unmatched to any gene: 6. The V gene's germline CDR1 is ENHRY and CDR2 SYGVKD. This CDR3 region has 13 residues. The CDR3 sequence is CAISEQGLGGYTF. The CDR3 DNA follows: TGTGCCATCAGTGAACAGGGGTTGGGCGGCTACACCTTC.

This clone turned up a few times. J is TRBJ1-3 and V is TRBV14; 9 nucleotides line up with TRBD1. The CDR3 is 16 amino acids. Germline CDR1 SGHDN, CDR2 FVKESK. V lost 4 bases and J lost 3; bases outside the gene matches: 7. The CDR3: CASSLDRGYYGNTIYF. The CDR3 coding sequence is TGTGCCAGCAGCCTCGACAGGGGGTATTATGGAAACACCATATATTTT.

The genes are TRBV6-6 and TRBJ1-5, with D perhaps TRBD1 (6 bases). Germline CDR1 is MNHNY and CDR2 is SVGAGI (reference sequence). V was shortened by 5 bases and J by 2 bases, with 19 bases between the two germline ends. The CDR3 is 17 residues long. This CDR3 is CASSLSPPGVGNQPQHF. The CDR3 DNA is TGTGCCAGCAGTCTAAGCCCTCCAGGGGTTGGCAATCAGCCCCAGCATTTT.

The rearrangement links TRBV27 to TRBJ2-3; 14 positions match TRBD2. CDR3 size: 18 residues. J was trimmed by 5 bases and V by 3 bases; bases with no gene match: 10. Germline V lookup: CDR1 MNHEY, CDR2 SMNVEV (reference sequence). The CDR3 region has the DNA TGTGCCAGCAGTTTTCTCTCTCCGGGACTAGCGGGGGTAGATACGCAGTATTTT. Its translation is CASSFLSPGLAGVDTQYF.

The chain joins TRBV3-1 (or the pseudogene TRBV3-2) to TRBJ1-6, with D possibly matching TRBD1 (5 bases). Germline assignment: CDR1 LGHDT and CDR2 YNNKEL (reference sequence). The CDR3 runs 12 residues. V was cut by 11 bases and J by 10 bases, with 15 bases left in between. The CDR3 loop is CALGGERSPLHF. In nucleotides, the CDR3 is TGTGCCTTGGGGGGAGAAAGGTCACCCCTCCACTTT.

The V gene is TRBV12-3 or TRBV12-4, the J gene TRBJ1-3; D remains unclear. This CDR3 contains 12 residues. Between the trimmed V and J ends, which lost 7 bases and 1 base, there was a span of 5 bases. CDR3 protein: CASTTSGNTIYF. The CDR3 nucleotides read TGTGCCAGCACCACATCTGGAAACACCATATATTTT.

The V and J genes are TRBV11-2 and TRBJ2-2; D is unresolved. Germline-derived CDR1 and CDR2 are SGHAT and FQNNGV. This CDR3 comprises 16 residues. Trimming cost V 8 bases and J 1 base, with 17 bases left between them. CDR3 loop: CASLPNVQENTGELFF. CDR3 bases: TGTGCCAGCCTCCCGAACGTCCAGGAGAACACCGGGGAGCTGTTTTTT. Based on the CDR3 plus reference TRBV11-2 and TRBJ2-2, the full variable domain is EAGVAQSPRYKIIEKRQSVAFWCNPISGHATLYWYQQILGQGPKLLIQFQNNGVVDDSQLPKDRFSAERLKGVDSTLKIQPAKLEDSAVYLCASLPNVQENTGELFFGEGSRLTVL.

The DNA of the CDR3 is TGCGCCAGCCTTCCCGCCGGGACACCTATATACGAGCAGTACTTC. Translating it yields CASLPAGTPIYEQYF. The genes are TRBV23-1 and TRBJ2-7, with TRBD1 as a possible D gene (6 bases). TRBV23-1 is filed as an ORF, its function uncertain. The CDR3 spans 15 residues. The V gene lost 8 bases and the J gene lost 4 bases, with 21 bases spanning the gap.

On this clone: The junction differs from germline at one of its ends, possibly a read error. The chain carries TRBV12-3 or TRBV12-4 and TRBJ2-7, with 8 bases that match TRBD2. The CDR3 length is 13 residues. The CDR3 sequence is CASSLAGPYEQYF. The CDR3 coding sequence is TGTGCCAGCAGCTTAGCGGGGCCCTACGAGCAGTACTTC.

This clone showed up just a few times. The V and J genes are TRBV30 and TRBJ1-6, with D unresolved. Germline loops: CDR1 GTSNPN, CDR2 SVGIG (reference sequence). The length of the CDR3 is 14 residues. The V end was cut by 3 bases, the J end by 10 bases, with 16 bases between. CDR3 DNA sequence: TGTGCCTGGAGCATGGAGGGTAGTGGGTCACCCCTCCACTTT. Its protein is CAWSMEGSGSPLHF.

The chain combines TRBV27 with TRBJ2-7, with D perhaps matching TRBD1 (6 bases). The V gene's germline CDR1 is MNHEY and CDR2 SMNVEV (reference sequence). Trimming removed 5 bases from V and 0 bases from J, with 20 bases in between. This CDR3 region has 17 residues. The CDR3 reads CASSRVLTQGSSYEQYF. CDR3 sequence (DNA): TGTGCCAGCAGTCGAGTACTCACACAGGGAAGCTCCTACGAGCAGTACTTC.

V and J are TRBV7-2 and TRBJ1-1, with TRBD1 as a possible D gene (5 bases). The V end was cut by 6 bases, the J end by 0 bases, with 11 bases between. Germline V gene sequence: CDR1 SGHTA, CDR2 FQGNSA. The CDR3 length is 14 residues. For the CDR3, the DNA is TGTGCCAGCAGGTCAGGGTCTATGAACACTGAAGCTTTCTTT. This codes for CASRSGSMNTEAFF.

The chain employs TRBV11-2 and TRBJ2-6; possibly TRBD1 for D (6 bases). The CDR3 runs 17 residues. Germline V lookup: CDR1 SGHAT, CDR2 FQNNGV. Trimming removed 4 bases at V and 2 bases at J, with 15 bases between. CDR3 sequence reads: CASSWQGLRPGANVLTF. CDR3 bases: TGTGCCAGCAGCTGGCAGGGGCTTCGGCCTGGGGCCAACGTCCTGACTTTC. Complete variable domain (other parts from reference TRBV11-2 and TRBJ2-6): EAGVAQSPRYKIIEKRQSVAFWCNPISGHATLYWYQQILGQGPKLLIQFQNNGVVDDSQLPKDRFSAERLKGVDSTLKIQPAKLEDSAVYLCASSWQGLRPGANVLTFGAGSRLTVL.

V and J are TRBV18 and TRBJ2-4; the D is unclear. The CDR3 covers 15 residues. V lost 2 bases, J lost 1 base, and 9 bases lay in between. Germline V gene lookup returns CDR1 KGHSH and CDR2 LQKENI. This chain's CDR3 is CASSPAGFAKNIQYF. CDR3 nucleotides: TGTGCCAGCTCACCAGCCGGGTTCGCCAAAAACATTCAGTACTTC.

Only one count was recorded for this clone. The chain uses TRBV3-1 (or the pseudogene TRBV3-2) and TRBJ2-1, with a possible D match to TRBD2 (6 bases). The CDR3 contains 18 residues. The V gene's germline CDR1 is LGHDT and CDR2 YNNKEL (reference sequence). Trimming pared 4 bases from V and 4 bases from J, leaving 23 bases between. The CDR3 DNA follows: TGTGCCAGCAGCCCCCGTCCGGGATCGCGGGGACCGTACAATGAGCAGTTCTTC. Its protein is CASSPRPGSRGPYNEQFF.

This clone was picked up one time. V and J are TRBV7-2 and TRBJ2-5; TRBD2 is a possible D gene (5 bases). V lost 1 base and J lost 2, with 14 bases in between. The length of the CDR3 is 16 residues. CDR1 and CDR2 (germline): SGHTA, FQGNSA. The CDR3 coding sequence is TGTGCCAGCAGCTTAGGCCTCCTAGCCCTACAAGAGACCCAGTACTTC. It specifies CASSLGLLALQETQYF. Combining the CDR3 with reference TRBV7-2 and TRBJ2-5 gives the whole variable domain GAGVSQSPSNKVTEKGKDVELRCDPISGHTALYWYRQSLGQGLEFLIYFQGNSAPDKSGLPSDRFSAERTGGSVSTLTIQRTQQEDSAVYLCASSLGLLALQETQYFGPGTRLLVL.

This sequence joins TRBV7-9 and TRBJ2-2; D is perhaps TRBD1 (5 bases). CDR1 SEHNR and CDR2 FQNEAQ come from the germline V gene (reference sequence). V was shortened by 1 base and J by 6 bases, with 12 bases between the two germline ends. This CDR3 comprises 15 residues. Here the CDR3 reads CASSLGAGMAGELFF. The CDR3 DNA follows: TGTGCCAGCAGCTTAGGCGCAGGGATGGCCGGGGAGCTGTTTTTT.

The chain uses TRBV5-1 and TRBJ1-1; D perhaps matches TRBD1 (6 bases). The CDR3 extends over 15 amino acids. Germline V gene data show CDR1 as SGHRS and CDR2 as YFSETQ. V lost 4 bases to trimming and J lost 0 bases, with 13 bases between them. The CDR3 coding sequence is TGCGCCAGCAGCCGAGCAGGGGCGATGAACACTGAAGCTTTCTTT. Translation gives CASSRAGAMNTEAFF.

With respect to this clone: The identical CDR3 is also encoded by other nucleotide sequences in the sample. V gene TRBV18 combines with J gene TRBJ2-7; tentatively, D is TRBD2 (5 bases). V was trimmed by 2 bases and J by 3 bases, leaving 5 bases between them. The V gene's germline CDR1 is KGHSH and CDR2 LQKENI. This CDR3 spans 12 amino acids. For the CDR3, the DNA is TGTGCCAGCTCACCAGGAGGCTACGAGCAGTACTTC. Translating it yields CASSPGGYEQYF.